The rows below give T cell receptor beta chains drawn from one sample of a study of cytomegalovirus exposure and HLA in healthy donors. Data came from immunoSEQ multiplex PCR; TCRdb stores just in-frame clones and leaves some out. Of about 150,000 clones in the sample, 68% were seen once. The sequencing input was PBMCs. Receptor source: a man aged 60 to 69 in good health and CMV-seronegative. The conserved cysteine and the conserved F or W are not part of the CDR3 here.

v_call	cdr3_aa
TRBV5-4	ASSLQGQGQNIQY
TRBV5-1	ASSLAGGVGETQY
TRBV30	AWSAGTGGNYGYT
TRBV11-2	ASSLEAADGLYEQY
TRBV28	ASSSPDRVGGYT
TRBV9	ASSVLRDRDNSEAF
TRBV5-1	ASSLNRYNEQF
TRBV28	ATLLGTVGREQF
TRBV28	ASSLTGPSYEQY
TRBV10-3	AISESQGVYGYT
TRBV15	ATQGGNQPQH
TRBV27	ASSFSRGYEQY
TRBV28	ASRSTGGREKLF
TRBV5-1	ASSLMGLGQPQH
TRBV15	ATSGLLGELEQF
TRBV9	ASTYGAESYEQY
TRBV19	ASSIGPDSYGYT
TRBV13	ASSRDSASYNEQF
TRBV28	ASSDAGQQETQY
TRBV7-2	ASSFSVRVYEQY
TRBV7-9	ASSLGAGEAGYEQY
TRBV19	ASKVRTGGVGYT
TRBV19	ASSLYGQNYGYT
TRBV5-4	ASSPDGGASYEQY
TRBV29-1	SVEGGADYEQY
TRBV28	ASSSRYKQY
TRBV19	ASSITENQPQH
TRBV28	ASSLAGQGKYEQY
TRBV7-2	ASSSQTSGRGGVAGELF
TRBV28	ASSLEGGYT
TRBV23-1	ASQGGGTNEKLF
TRBV5-1	ASSPGMNTEAF
TRBV28	ASRAGGTYEQY
TRBV30	AWRTSGSRVTQY
TRBV14	ASSQVYSDKETQY
TRBV30	AWRPLAGGNKNIQY
TRBV10-3	AISEGQLNTEAF
TRBV4-3	ASSQETSGRANTYEQY
TRBV7-3	ASSQGLVNEQY
TRBV2	ASSETAGMDNQPQH
TRBV7-9	ASSPGTEINYGYT
TRBV5-1	ASRTGDTQY
TRBV19	ASSIRPTDRLF
TRBV6-5	ASSYSERQGREQF
TRBV10-2	ASSEFTGGAFDEQF
TRBV15	ATSRDAPANEKLF
TRBV6-5	ASSWTSTGDTQY
TRBV5-4	ASSPEPGQTVGYGYT
TRBV7-9	ASNRAGAAYNEQF